The 9 T cell receptor beta chains listed next were all sequenced from one sample in a study of T cells after yellow fever vaccination. TCRdb re-derived calls from the 5' RACE reads in MiXCR, one entry per CDR3 protein. The sample shows roughly 190,000 distinct CDR3 sequences, roughly 9.6% of them seen only once. The sample was CD8+ T cells sorted from PBMCs, taken 15 days after the yellow fever booster vaccination. All receptors derive from a man in his late teens or twenties who received the YFV17D yellow fever vaccine.

The table lists this clonotype with a few counts. The CDR3 DNA is TGCGCCAGCAGCCCACGACAGGGGTCCCTCCAAGAGACCCAGTACTTC. This gives the protein CASSPRQGSLQETQYF. This chain links TRBV4-3 with TRBJ2-5, with TRBD1 matching 8 bases. The CDR3 length is 16 residues. Germline V gives CDR1 LGHNA, CDR2 YSLEER. Losses at the gene ends were 4 bases for V and 1 base for J; bases not matched to a gene: 8.

This chain uses TRBV3-1 with TRBJ1-5, with a weak D call TRBD1 (6 bases). Looked up from germline, CDR1 is LGHDT and CDR2 is YNNKEL (reference sequence). The V end was cut by 4 bases, the J end by 0 bases, with 13 bases between. The CDR3 runs to 16 residues. CDR3 protein: CASSPFGQSSNQPQHF. The CDR3 nucleotides read TGTGCCAGCAGCCCCTTTGGACAGTCTAGCAATCAGCCCCAGCATTTT.

This clonotype appeared once. The chain is built from TRBV6-2 or TRBV6-3 and TRBJ1-6; 7 bases match TRBD1. Germline values: CDR1 MNHEY, CDR2 SVGEGT. V was clipped by 4 bases and J by 15 bases; unmatched bases: 12. The CDR3 is made up of 14 amino acids. CDR3 coding DNA: TGTGCCAGCAGTTCCGAGTCCTGGGACAGAAGCCTCCACTTT. Translating gives CASSSESWDRSLHF.

V usage is TRBV28 and J usage is TRBJ2-5; D possibly corresponds to TRBD2 (6 bases). Deletions cut 3 bases from V and 0 bases from J, with 20 bases between. Germline lookup yields CDR1 MDHEN and CDR2 SYDVKM. The CDR3 loop spans 18 amino acids. CDR3: CASSFSSEGKENQETQYF. In nucleotides, the CDR3 is TGTGCCAGCAGTTTCTCTAGCGAGGGTAAAGAAAACCAAGAGACCCAGTACTTC.

The chain carries TRBV20-1 and TRBJ2-7, with TRBD2 identical over 10 bases. Germline assignment: CDR1 DFQATT and CDR2 SNEGSKA (reference sequence). The trim removed 0 bases at V and 6 bases at J, leaving 5 bases unmatched. This CDR3 has 14 residues. The CDR3 protein is CSARDGLAGAEQYV. The DNA of the CDR3 is TGCAGTGCTAGAGATGGGCTAGCGGGGGCCGAGCAGTACGTC.

The table lists this clonotype with a few counts. The chain links TRBV4-1 to TRBJ2-1; TRBD1 or TRBD2 may be the D gene (6 bases each). Trimming took 7 bases from V and 1 from J, leaving 20 bases between them. CDR3 length equals 17 residues. Germline V lookup: CDR1 MGHRA, CDR2 YSYEKL. CDR3 residues: CASTPSVGGRSYNEQFF. The CDR3 nucleotides are TGCGCCAGCACCCCCTCGGTAGGGGGGAGATCCTACAATGAGCAGTTCTTC.

This clonotype came up a few times. The J gene is TRBJ2-1, the V gene TRBV12-3 or TRBV12-4; 10 nucleotides align to TRBD2. The V gene end was trimmed by 5 bases and the J gene end by 3 bases; junction bases not matched to a gene: 7. The CDR3 extends over 16 amino acids. The DNA for the CDR3 is TGTGCCAGCAGTCCCCTGAGCGGGGGGGACTACAATGAGCAGTTCTTC. This encodes CASSPLSGGDYNEQFF.

This clonotype was seen only a few times. The chain is built from TRBV20-1 and TRBJ2-7; possibly TRBD1 for D (7 bases). The CDR3 is made up of 14 amino acids. Trimming took off 4 bases at V and 2 bases at J, with 15 bases between the two ends. Germline lookup yields CDR1 DFQATT and CDR2 SNEGSKA (reference sequence). The CDR3 coding sequence is TGCAGTGCTACTTCAGGGGGGCTCGCCTACGAGCAGTACTTC. Translation gives CSATSGGLAYEQYF.

This clonotype was seen a few times. V is TRBV29-1 and J is TRBJ1-3, with TRBD1 identical over 7 bases. CDR3 size: 14 residues. The V gene's germline CDR1 is SQVTM and CDR2 ANQGSEA. The V and J ends lost 4 bases and 4 bases, in that order; junction bases with no gene match: 7. This CDR3 reads CSVGEGARGNTIYF. The CDR3 region has the DNA TGCAGCGTTGGAGAGGGGGCGAGAGGAAACACCATATATTTT.